The clone carrying this T cell receptor (beta chain) showed up just a few times. Its antigen is currently unknown. V gave up 0 bases and J gave up 4 bases, with 22 bases separating them. Per germline, CDR1 SGHKS and CDR2 YYEKEE (reference sequence). CDR3 length equals 18 residues. Clones were sequenced by immunoSEQ multiplex PCR, and TCRdb holds only the in-frame ones, with some missing. The data contain some 15,000 clones, approximately 80% of them singletons. The data are from a study of tumor-infiltrating lymphocytes in localized non-small cell lung cancer. General study findings and limits: Only some patients had TCR sequencing, depending on available tissue.

The sample comprised lung tumor tissue. This chain connects TRBV5-5 to TRBJ2-5, with D possibly being TRBD1 or TRBD2 (7 bases each). The TCR originated in a human donor with non-small cell lung cancer. The CDR3 bases are TGTGCCAGCAGCTTGGGTATCCGACTAGCCCAGGGGGGAGAGACCCAGTACTTC. Translation gives CASSLGIRLAQGGETQYF.